What follows are 31 T cell receptor beta chains derived from one specimen sequenced in a study of CD8+ T cells in alopecia areata. Treatment of the sample: oral pan-JAK inhibitor, 5-10 mg twice daily. Sequencing used cDNA as its template, made by extracting RNA and reverse transcribing it. Using immunoSEQ multiplex PCR, the repertoire was profiled, and TCRdb retains in-frame clones only, with some absent. The table has 90,000 to 120,000 clones, 84% seen once. The material sequenced was CD8+ T cells sorted from blood, taken at week 24, from a patient treated with tofacitinib. The receptors were sampled from a human donor with alopecia areata.

The gene calls are TRBV15 and TRBJ1-1, with D perhaps TRBD1 (5 bases). Germline V gene lookup returns CDR1 LNHNV and CDR2 YYDKDF (reference sequence). The CDR3 contains 13 residues. V lost 5 bases and J lost 5, with 12 bases in between. The CDR3 sequence is CATSATRGTEAFF. CDR3 bases: TGTGCCACCAGCGCTACGAGGGGTACTGAAGCTTTCTTT.

The J gene is TRBJ1-1, the V gene TRBV16; no clear D. Germline values: CDR1 KGHSY, CDR2 FQNENV. The V end lost 1 base, the J end lost 8 bases, and 8 bases lay between the germline ends. This CDR3 has 12 residues. CDR3 in amino acids: CASSQLGPEAFF. The CDR3 DNA is TGTGCCAGCAGCCAATTGGGCCCCGAAGCTTTCTTT.

The V gene is TRBV4-1, the J gene TRBJ2-7; weak D call: TRBD1 (5 bases). CDR1 and CDR2 (germline): MGHRA, YSYEKL. Between the trimmed V and J ends, which lost 3 bases and 5 bases, there was a span of 11 bases. This CDR3 is built from 13 residues. In nucleotides, the CDR3 is TGCGCCAGCAGCCATGCCGTAGGGGACGAGCAGTACTTC. Protein sequence: CASSHAVGDEQYF.

The sample holds a few counts of this clone. V usage is TRBV21-1 and J usage is TRBJ2-5; the DNA was not used to check the table's D call, TRBD1. TRBV21-1 is an annotated pseudogene. The CDR3 totals 16 residues. The CDR3 sequence: CASSVPGQGSKETQYF. The CDR3 coding sequence is TGTGCCAGCAGCGTGCCGGGACAGGGATCCAAAGAGACCCAGTACTTC.

The chain carries TRBV14 and TRBJ2-1; possible D gene TRBD2, 6 bases. The ends were cut back, 1 base at V and 6 bases at J, with 13 bases in the middle. From germline, CDR1 is SGHDN and CDR2 FVKESK. CDR3 size: 15 residues. The CDR3 is CASSQGLGPLNEQFF. The CDR3 DNA sequence: TGTGCCAGCAGCCAAGGACTAGGCCCTCTCAATGAGCAGTTCTTC.

The chain recombines TRBV7-6 with TRBJ2-7; 7 bases fit TRBD2. The germline gives CDR1 SGHVS, CDR2 FNYEAQ. After removal of 0 bases from V and 2 bases from J, the junction contained 4 bases not matched to a gene. The CDR3 extends over 15 amino acids. The CDR3 DNA is TGTGCCAGCAGCTTAGCCAGCGGGGCCACCTACGAGCAGTACTTC. Translated, it gives CASSLASGATYEQYF.

The chain joins TRBV7-9 to TRBJ2-7; 10 nucleotides align to TRBD1. This CDR3 is built from 14 residues. Germline lookup yields CDR1 SEHNR and CDR2 FQNEAQ (reference sequence). V dropped 3 bases and J dropped 4; count of bases not matched to a gene: 3. For the CDR3, the DNA is TGTGCCAGCAGCTTCGGACAGGGGGTTTACGAGCAGTACTTC. Residues: CASSFGQGVYEQYF.

This clone has only one observation. The chain has TRBV10-3 and TRBJ2-7; 7 positions agree with TRBD1. V trimming: 3 bases; J trimming: 0 bases; junction bases outside the gene matches: 8. Germline CDR1 is ENHRY and CDR2 is SYGVKD. The CDR3 contains 16 residues. Written as DNA, the CDR3 is TGTGCCATCAGTGACGTTCCGGGACAGTTCTCCTACGAGCAGTACTTC. Translating it yields CAISDVPGQFSYEQYF.

The chain carries TRBV6-5 and TRBJ2-1, with D perhaps TRBD1 or TRBD2 (5 bases each). V lost 2 bases, J lost 13 bases, and 12 bases lay in between. From germline, CDR1 is MNHEY and CDR2 SVGAGI. This CDR3 contains 12 residues. The CDR3 sequence: CASSYAGTLQFF. In DNA form, the CDR3 reads TGTGCCAGCAGTTACGCCGGGACCTTACAGTTCTTC.

V and J are TRBV2 and TRBJ2-7; D assignment may be TRBD1 or TRBD2 (5 bases each). This CDR3 region has 12 residues. V was trimmed by 7 bases and J by 3 bases, leaving 10 bases between them. Germline CDR1 SNHLY, CDR2 FYNNEI. CDR3 in amino acids: CASNPRGYEQYF. The CDR3 DNA follows: TGTGCCAGCAATCCGAGGGGCTACGAGCAGTACTTC. Complete variable domain (other parts from reference TRBV2 and TRBJ2-7): EPEVTQTPSHQVTQMGQEVILRCVPISNHLYFYWYRQILGQKVEFLVSFYNNEISEKSEIFDDQFSVERPDGSNFTLKIRSTKLEDSAMYFCASNPRGYEQYFGPGTRLTVT.

This clone was found a few times. The V and J genes are TRBV4-2 and TRBJ2-7; perhaps D is TRBD1 or TRBD2 (5 bases each). Germline CDR1 is LGHNA and CDR2 is YNFKEQ. V shed 0 bases and J shed 2 bases, with 14 bases lying between them. The CDR3 sequence is 16 residues long. This CDR3 is CASSQEESGPTYEQYF. CDR3 bases: TGTGCCAGCAGCCAAGAGGAGTCGGGACCTACCTACGAGCAGTACTTC.

The DNA for the CDR3 is TGCGCCAGCAGCCCGCGGGGGGCCGGGGAGCTGTTTTTT. The encoded protein is CASSPRGAGELFF. V usage is TRBV5-1 and J usage is TRBJ2-2, with TRBD2 matching 8 bases. Looked up from germline, CDR1 is SGHRS and CDR2 is YFSETQ. CDR3 length equals 13 residues. Trimming took 4 bases from V and 6 from J; bases not matched to a gene: 2.

The rearrangement links TRBV6-5 to TRBJ1-4; D remains ambiguous. Trimming pared 4 bases from V and 2 bases from J, leaving 5 bases between. The CDR3 sequence is 13 residues long. Germline V lookup: CDR1 MNHEY, CDR2 SVGAGI. The CDR3 loop is CASSLSTNEKLFF. In DNA, the CDR3 is TGTGCCAGCAGTTTAAGCACTAATGAAAAACTGTTTTTT.

V is TRBV14 and J is TRBJ2-1, with a weak D call TRBD1 (6 bases). The CDR3 is made up of 15 amino acids. CDR1 is SGHDN, CDR2 FVKESK, per germline. V lost 4 bases to trimming and J lost 8 bases, with 18 bases between them. The CDR3 DNA reads as TGTGCCAGCAGCCTACAAAGTACAGGGATTGATGAGCAGTTCTTC. Translation: CASSLQSTGIDEQFF.

The CDR3 spells CAISEGQGGPYEQYF. The DNA for the CDR3 is TGTGCCATCAGCGAAGGACAGGGAGGGCCCTACGAGCAGTACTTC. The gene calls are TRBV10-3 and TRBJ2-7; possibly TRBD1 for D (8 bases). Between the trimmed V and J ends, which lost 6 bases and 2 bases, there was a span of 17 bases. Germline lookup yields CDR1 ENHRY and CDR2 SYGVKD. The length of the CDR3 is 15 residues.

This sequence joins TRBV2 and TRBJ2-1; the match to TRBD2 covers 9 bases. J lost 12 bases, V lost 0 bases, and 6 bases had no gene match. The germline gives CDR1 SNHLY, CDR2 FYNNEI. CDR3 length: 14 residues. CDR3 amino acids: CASSEARGGGGQFF. CDR3 bases: TGTGCCAGCAGTGAAGCGCGGGGGGGCGGAGGGCAGTTCTTC.

This clone came up once. The chain couples TRBV5-6 to TRBJ2-7; 9 bases are shared with TRBD2. Germline assignment: CDR1 SGHDT and CDR2 YYEEEE. The CDR3 loop spans 15 amino acids. The ends lost 0 bases at V and 3 bases at J; junction bases unmatched: 4. DNA of the CDR3: TGTGCCAGCAGCTTGGCAGCGGGGGGCCTCTACGAGCAGTACTTC. Translating gives CASSLAAGGLYEQYF.

This clone has only a few counts. One end of the junction varies from germline; a read error may be responsible. The chain uses TRBV29-1 and TRBJ2-5; 7 bases line up with TRBD2. CDR1 is SQVTM and CDR2 is ANQGSEA in the germline V gene. This CDR3 is built from 11 residues. DNA for the CDR3: TGCAGCGTTGTAAGCGGGGCGGCCCCGAACTTC. This codes for CSVVSGAAPNF.

This clone came up a few times. V and J are TRBV2 and TRBJ2-1; 12 nucleotides match TRBD2. Trimming cost V 6 bases and J 3 bases; bases outside gene matches: 3. Germline values: CDR1 SNHLY, CDR2 FYNNEI. This CDR3 comprises 15 residues. CDR3 protein: CASSRLAGVYNEQFF. DNA for the CDR3: TGTGCCAGCAGCCGACTAGCGGGGGTCTACAATGAGCAGTTCTTC.

This chain uses TRBV7-8 with TRBJ2-1, with D unresolved. This CDR3 contains 13 residues. With 0 bases removed from V and 5 bases from J, the gap between germline ends came to 5 bases. Germline CDR1 and CDR2: SGHVS and FQNEAQ. The CDR3 nucleotides are TGTGCCAGCAGCTTAGCAGGAGACAATGAGCAGTTCTTC. This gives the protein CASSLAGDNEQFF.

The genes are TRBV25-1 and TRBJ2-3; 9 positions match TRBD1. Germline lookup yields CDR1 MGHDK and CDR2 SYGVNS. V shed 7 bases and J 6 bases; nucleotides not matched to a gene: 14. This CDR3 is built from 16 residues. CDR3 in DNA: TGTGCCAGCACCAGTGATTCGAGGACAGGGGTGGATACGCAGTATTTT. It specifies CASTSDSRTGVDTQYF.

This clone was picked up one time. CDR3 in DNA: TGTGCCAGCAGCTCGCGGGGCCCGGGGGATGGCTACACCTTC. Amino acids: CASSSRGPGDGYTF. V gene TRBV7-9 combines with J gene TRBJ1-2; D may be TRBD1 (5 bases). V dropped 4 bases and J dropped 6 bases, with 15 bases sitting between them. The germline CDR1 and CDR2 sequences are SEHNR and FQNEAQ (reference sequence). This CDR3 is 14 amino acids long.

This sequence joins TRBV7-6 and TRBJ2-3; D possibly corresponds to TRBD2 (6 bases). V was clipped by 1 base and J by 1 base, with 9 bases between them. The CDR3 has 15 residues. Per germline, CDR1 SGHVS and CDR2 FNYEAQ. Here the CDR3 reads CASSLEPSGTDTQYF. For the CDR3, the DNA is TGTGCCAGCAGCTTAGAACCTAGCGGCACAGATACGCAGTATTTT.

This chain joins TRBV7-3 and TRBJ1-2, with TRBD1 identical over 7 bases. Trimming removed 2 bases from V and 8 bases from J; junction bases left unmatched: 23. CDR3 length: 19 residues. CDR1 and CDR2 (germline): SGHTA, FQGTGA. The DNA for the CDR3 is TGTGCCAGCAGCTTAGTCATGCACGGGACAGTAATCCCCTTCGGGGGCTACACCTTC. It specifies CASSLVMHGTVIPFGGYTF.

This clone was seen once. The chain couples TRBV4-3 to TRBJ2-1; 10 bases line up with TRBD2. V trimming: 0 bases; J trimming: 4 bases; junction bases outside the gene matches: 3. The CDR3 is 16 residues long. The V gene's germline CDR1 is LGHNA and CDR2 YSLEER. The chain's CDR3 is CASSQDSSGGYNEQFF. In DNA, the CDR3 is TGCGCCAGCAGCCAAGATTCTAGCGGGGGTTACAATGAGCAGTTCTTC.

This clone was recorded only once. The gene calls are TRBV11-2 and TRBJ2-3, with D perhaps TRBD1 or TRBD2 (5 bases each). Trimming removed 5 bases from V and 6 bases from J, with 15 bases in between. This CDR3 has 14 amino acids. Germline V gene data show CDR1 as SGHAT and CDR2 as FQNNGV. The CDR3 here is CASSMRAGIDTQYF. DNA for the CDR3: TGTGCCAGCAGCATGAGGGCAGGGATTGATACGCAGTATTTT.

This clone is labeled medium-sized. This rearrangement joins TRBV6-6 to TRBJ2-1; weak D call: TRBD2 (6 bases). This CDR3 is built from 12 residues. Deletions cut 6 bases from V and 9 bases from J, with 12 bases between. The germline CDR1 and CDR2 sequences are MNHNY and SVGAGI (reference sequence). The CDR3 protein is CASSPTGLEQFF. The CDR3 coding sequence is TGTGCCAGCAGCCCTACGGGACTTGAGCAGTTCTTC.

On this clone: Other DNA sequences in the same sample also yield this CDR3. This chain connects TRBV29-1 to TRBJ2-5; 14 bases match TRBD2. The CDR3 covers 19 residues. CDR1 is SQVTM, CDR2 ANQGSEA, per germline. The ends lost 1 base at V and 4 bases at J; junction bases unmatched: 14. This CDR3 reads CSVEGYGTSGGPGGETQYF. The CDR3 DNA follows: TGCAGCGTTGAAGGCTATGGGACTAGCGGGGGTCCTGGGGGAGAGACCCAGTACTTC.

For the CDR3, the DNA is TGTGCCAGCAGCTCGTGGGGGACAGGGGGCGAGGAGACCCAGTACTTC. Translated, it gives CASSSWGTGGEETQYF. The chain combines TRBV7-2 with TRBJ2-5; TRBD1 agrees at 12 bases. The junction had 8 bases not matched to a gene; V was cut back by 4 bases and J by 5 bases. Germline CDR1 and CDR2: SGHTA and FQGNSA. The CDR3 loop spans 16 amino acids. Based on the CDR3 plus reference TRBV7-2 and TRBJ2-5, the full variable domain is GAGVSQSPSNKVTEKGKDVELRCDPISGHTALYWYRQSLGQGLEFLIYFQGNSAPDKSGLPSDRFSAERTGGSVSTLTIQRTQQEDSAVYLCASSSWGTGGEETQYFGPGTRLLVL.

The chain employs TRBV4-3 and TRBJ2-7; D is possibly TRBD1 (6 bases). V was shortened by 9 bases and J by 0 bases, with 18 bases between the two germline ends. The CDR3 loop spans 15 amino acids. CDR1 LGHNA and CDR2 YSLEER come from the germline V gene. The chain's CDR3 is CARHRRDTFSYEQYF. The CDR3 nucleotides are TGCGCCAGGCATCGACGGGACACCTTCTCCTACGAGCAGTACTTC.

This clone was seen a handful of times. The chain couples TRBV9 to TRBJ2-6, with D unclear. Deletions cut 4 bases from V and 0 bases from J, with 8 bases between. CDR1 and CDR2 (germline): SGDLS, YYNGEE. The CDR3 contains 15 residues. The CDR3 loop reads CASSSSPSGANVLTF. The DNA for the CDR3 is TGTGCCAGCAGCTCTAGTCCCTCTGGGGCCAACGTCCTGACTTTC.